This T cell receptor beta chain is drawn from a study of shared clonotypes between healthy human individuals. General study results and limits: With a few donors compared, roughly 5% of naive CD4 clonotypes were shared. Rarefaction analysis demonstrated incomplete sorted-subset sequencing notwithstanding large depth.

V lost 5 bases and J lost 6; bases outside the gene matches: 8. The CDR3 has 15 amino acids. The germline gives CDR1 SNHLY, CDR2 FYNNEI. The sample holds a few counts of this clone. Its antigen is not known. The CD4+ fraction was divided into a CD45RA+ naive subset and a CD45RA-negative memory subset. Original data processing: Owing to the provision of junction-only sequences devoid of quality scores by immunoSEQ, filtering differed. Some clones are missing from TCRdb's copy, which holds only in-frame ones; the method was immunoSEQ multiplex PCR. V and J calls plus clone size are reproduced from that table; the DNA served to infer D and trimming. Here the sample spans some 980,000 clones, approximately 76% being singletons.

The TCR was taken from a man younger than 30 in good health. The rearrangement uses TRBV2 and TRBJ1-2; 11 nucleotides agree with TRBD1. Sequencing was carried out using memory CD4+ T cells sorted from blood. Subset: CD45RA-negative fraction. CDR3 residues: CASSPGDRGWNGYTF. The CDR3 coding sequence is TGTGCCAGCAGTCCCGGGGACAGGGGGTGGAATGGCTACACCTTC.